A selection of T cell receptor beta chains follows, all from one sample in a study of shared clonotypes between healthy human individuals. Measured with immunoSEQ multiplex PCR; TCRdb has only the in-frame clones, and not every one. The data contain 2.3 million or so clones, more than 80% of them seen just once; the ten biggest clones take up about 0.39%. Specimen: naive CD4+ T cells from PBMCs. The receptor set was obtained from a young man in good health. Some clones in this sample may be carry-over from other donors' samples. The CDR3 runs from the conserved cysteine through the conserved F or W. The D gene is left open where the match is weak. The size of a clone is reported for some rows only, either as once, few or many, or as a class for expanded clones.

D gene | J gene | V gene | clone size | CDR3 DNA | CDR3 protein
TRBD1 | TRBJ1-5 | TRBV2 | - | TGTGCCAGCACAGGACAGGGGGCTCAGCCCCAGCATTTT | CASTGQGAQPQHF
- | TRBJ2-7 | TRBV12-5 | once | TGTGCTAGTGGTTTCCGGGCCTTTGTGGAGCAGTACTTC | CASGFRAFVEQYF
- | TRBJ2-1 | TRBV6-1 | - | TGTGCCAGCAAAGCATTTCTTGGTGAGCAGTTCTTC | CASKAFLGEQFF
- | TRBJ1-1 | TRBV11-2 | once | TGTGCCAGCAGCTCGAACAGAAACACTGAAGCTTTCTTT | CASSSNRNTEAFF
TRBD1 | TRBJ1-3 | TRBV28 | - | TGTGCCAGCAGTTCGCCACAGGGGGAGGGAAACACCATATATTTT | CASSSPQGEGNTIYF
- | TRBJ1-4 | TRBV20-1 | - | TGCAGTCTCTTTCCCAATGAAAAACTGTTTTTT | CSLFPNEKLFF
- | TRBJ1-2 | TRBV7-8 | once | TGTGCCAGCAGCTTAGCGCGCGGGGGGGGAGTCTATGGCTACACCTTC | CASSLARGGGVYGYTF
TRBD1 | TRBJ1-1 | TRBV25-1 | - | TGTGCCAGCAGTGGTTTAAGACAGGGTCGGTACACTGAAGCTTTCTTT | CASSGLRQGRYTEAFF
TRBD1 | TRBJ2-2 | TRBV11-1 | once | TGTGCCAGCAGCCCATCGACAGGGGGGACCGGGGAGCTGTTTTTT | CASSPSTGGTGELFF
TRBD1 | TRBJ1-5 | TRBV5-5 | - | TGTGCCAGCAGCCGACAGGGGGAAAATCAGCCCCAGCATTTT | CASSRQGENQPQHF
TRBD1 | TRBJ2-7 | TRBV7-9 | - | TGTGCCAGCAGCGTCAGACCGGGACAGGCCCCTTACGAGCAGTACTTC | CASSVRPGQAPYEQYF
TRBD1 | TRBJ1-2 | TRBV5-1 | once | TGCGCCAGCAGCTCATCAGCGGGGACAGATCTCTATGGCTACACCTTC | CASSSSAGTDLYGYTF
TRBD2 | TRBJ2-5 | TRBV28 | - | TGTGCCAGCAGTTACTGGACTAGCGGCCAAGAGACCCAGTACTTC | CASSYWTSGQETQYF
TRBD2 | TRBJ2-1 | TRBV15 | - | TGTGCCACCAGCAGGCAGAGAGCGGGAGGGGATGATGAGCAGTTCTTC | CATSRQRAGGDDEQFF
- | TRBJ2-7 | TRBV9 | - | TGTGCCAGCAGCGTAGGGGACTTAAGGGTTTCCGAGCAGTACTTC | CASSVGDLRVSEQYF
- | TRBJ2-1 | TRBV29-1 | - | TGCAGCGTTGTTAAGGGGTGGTCCTACAATGAGCAGTTCTTC | CSVVKGWSYNEQFF
TRBD2 | TRBJ2-1 | TRBV4-1 | - | TGCGCCAGCAGCCAAGTAGCGGGAGAAGAGTTCTTC | CASSQVAGEEFF
- | TRBJ2-7 | TRBV28 | - | TGTGCCAGCAGTCAGAGGGCGGGATCCTACGAGCAGTACTTC | CASSQRAGSYEQYF
- | TRBJ2-5 | TRBV5-1 | - | TGCGCCAGCAGCCTGCGGACAGTCCAAGAGACCCAGTACTTC | CASSLRTVQETQYF
- | TRBJ1-2 | TRBV29-1 | - | TGCAGCGTTGAAGTAGCCCAAAGGCCATTCGGCTATGGCTACACCTTC | CSVEVAQRPFGYGYTF
- | TRBJ1-1 | TRBV6-8 | - | TGTGCCAGCAGTTGGTTGGGGGGGGGAGTAAACGCCCACACTGAAGCTTTCTTT | CASSWLGGGVNAHTEAFF
- | TRBJ1-1 | TRBV7-3 | - | TGTGCCAGCAGCTTAAGCCTTTGGACAGAGAACACTGAAGCTTTCTTT | CASSLSLWTENTEAFF
TRBD1 | TRBJ2-3 | TRBV7-2 | - | TGTGCCAGCAGCTTAGCGCTGACAGGGGGCACAGATACGCAGTATTTT | CASSLALTGGTDTQYF
- | TRBJ2-7 | TRBV28 | - | TGTGCCAGCAGTTTCATGAGGGGCGCCTCCTACGAGCAGTACTTC | CASSFMRGASYEQYF
TRBD2 | TRBJ2-4 | TRBV7-8 | - | TGTGCCAGCAGTAGCGGACTAGCGGGAGGGCCGGCCAAAAACATTCAGTACTTC | CASSSGLAGGPAKNIQYF
- | TRBJ2-1 | TRBV5-1 | - | TGCGCCAGCAGCTTGGCCGCAGTCTTAGGGGCTGAGCAGTTCTTC | CASSLAAVLGAEQFF
TRBD1 | TRBJ1-2 | TRBV28 | - | TGTGCCAGCAACAGGGGGACTAACTATGGCTACACCTTC | CASNRGTNYGYTF
- | TRBJ2-7 | TRBV7-2 | - | TGTGCCAGCAGCCGAAGCCTTGTTAGCTCCTACGAGCAGTACTTC | CASSRSLVSSYEQYF
- | TRBJ2-3 | TRBV18 | - | TGTGCCAGCTCACCACTCGCGGTTAGCACAGATACGCAGTATTTT | CASSPLAVSTDTQYF
TRBD2 | TRBJ2-1 | TRBV5-1 | - | TGCGCCAGCAGTACGGCTAGCGGGTCCTACAATGAGCAGTTCTTC | CASSTASGSYNEQFF
- | TRBJ2-5 | TRBV9 | - | TGTGCCAGCAGCGTTGGGACGTTACAAGAGACCCAGTACTTC | CASSVGTLQETQYF
- | TRBJ1-2 | TRBV5-4 | once | TGTGCCAGCAGCCGTGGGGGGGAGAACTATGGCTACACCTTC | CASSRGGENYGYTF
- | TRBJ2-5 | TRBV28 | - | TGTGCCAGCAGTTTACTAGCAGTTCAAGAGACCCAGTACTTC | CASSLLAVQETQYF
- | TRBJ1-2 | TRBV10-3 | - | TGTGCCATCAGTGAGTTGGGGGTTACCTATGGCTACACCTTC | CAISELGVTYGYTF
TRBD2 | TRBJ2-1 | TRBV7-3 | - | TGTGCCAGCAGCTTAACGGGGACTAGCGACAATGAGCAGTTCTTC | CASSLTGTSDNEQFF
- | TRBJ1-4 | TRBV5-1 | - | TGCGCCAGCAGCTTGCTGGCAACTAATGAAAAACTGTTTTTT | CASSLLATNEKLFF
- | TRBJ1-1 | TRBV29-1 | - | TGCAGCGTCTCTAGGCGGCTCTCCGACACTGAAGCTTTCTTT | CSVSRRLSDTEAFF
- | TRBJ1-5 | TRBV30 | - | TGTGCCTGGTCCGACAGGTACGACGCGCCCCAGCATTTT | CAWSDRYDAPQHF
- | TRBJ1-2 | TRBV19 | - | TGTGCCAGTAGGACCTTTACCCCTTCATATCAAGGTGGCTACACCTTC | CASRTFTPSYQGGYTF
- | TRBJ1-1 | TRBV4-3 | - | TGCGCCAGCAGCCAACTTAGTAACACTGAAGCTTTCTTT | CASSQLSNTEAFF
TRBD1 | TRBJ2-7 | TRBV11-2 | - | TGTGCCAGCAGCTCGCCCCGGGACAGGGGGTACGAGCAGTACTTC | CASSSPRDRGYEQYF
- | TRBJ1-1 | TRBV5-4 | - | TGTGCCAGCAGCTTGGTTACAGGGTCTAACACTGAAGCTTTCTTT | CASSLVTGSNTEAFF
- | TRBJ1-3 | TRBV20-1 | - | TGCAGTGCCCGTACTGGAAACACCATATATTTT | CSARTGNTIYF